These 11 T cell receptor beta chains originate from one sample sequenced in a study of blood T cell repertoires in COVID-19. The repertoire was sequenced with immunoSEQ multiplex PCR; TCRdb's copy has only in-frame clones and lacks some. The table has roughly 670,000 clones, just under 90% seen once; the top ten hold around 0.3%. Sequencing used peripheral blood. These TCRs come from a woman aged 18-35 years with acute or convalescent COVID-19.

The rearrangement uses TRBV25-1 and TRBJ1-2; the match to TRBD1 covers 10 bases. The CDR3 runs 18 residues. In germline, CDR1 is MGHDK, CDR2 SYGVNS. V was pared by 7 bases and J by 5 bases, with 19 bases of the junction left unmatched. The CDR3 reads CASNGQGGSRFHPYGYTF. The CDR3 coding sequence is TGTGCCAGCAACGGACAGGGGGGCTCACGTTTTCACCCATATGGCTACACCTTC.

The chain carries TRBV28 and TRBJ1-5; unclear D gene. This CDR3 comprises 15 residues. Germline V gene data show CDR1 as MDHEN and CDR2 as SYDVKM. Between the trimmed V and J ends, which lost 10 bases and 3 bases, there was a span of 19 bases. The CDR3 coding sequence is TGTGCCACCCTCACCCGCGCGGGAATCAATCAGCCCCAGCATTTT. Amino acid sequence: CATLTRAGINQPQHF.

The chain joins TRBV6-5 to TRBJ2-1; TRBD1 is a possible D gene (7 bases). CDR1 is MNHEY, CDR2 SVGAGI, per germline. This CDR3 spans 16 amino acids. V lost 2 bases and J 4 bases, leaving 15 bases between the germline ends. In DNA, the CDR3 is TGTGCCAGCAGTTACGGCGGGACAGTTGGGTACAATGAGCAGTTCTTC. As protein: CASSYGGTVGYNEQFF.

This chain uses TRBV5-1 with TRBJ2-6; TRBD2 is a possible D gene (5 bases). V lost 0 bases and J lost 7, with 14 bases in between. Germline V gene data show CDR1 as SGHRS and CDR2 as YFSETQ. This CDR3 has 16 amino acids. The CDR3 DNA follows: TGCGCCAGCAGCTTGGCCTCGGTCCCGGGAGCCAACGTCCTGACTTTC. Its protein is CASSLASVPGANVLTF.

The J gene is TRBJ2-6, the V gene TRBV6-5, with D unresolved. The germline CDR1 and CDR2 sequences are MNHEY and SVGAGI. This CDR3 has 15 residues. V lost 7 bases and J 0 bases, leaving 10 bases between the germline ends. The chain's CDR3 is CASTSGLSGANVLTF. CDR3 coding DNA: TGTGCCAGCACGTCTGGGCTCTCTGGGGCCAACGTCCTGACTTTC.

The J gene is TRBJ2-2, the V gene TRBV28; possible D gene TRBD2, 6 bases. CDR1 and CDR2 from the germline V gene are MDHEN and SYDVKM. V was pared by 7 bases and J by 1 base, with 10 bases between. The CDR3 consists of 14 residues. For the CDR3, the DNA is TGTGCCAGCACTAGCGATCGGAACACCGGGGAGCTGTTTTTT. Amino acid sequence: CASTSDRNTGELFF.

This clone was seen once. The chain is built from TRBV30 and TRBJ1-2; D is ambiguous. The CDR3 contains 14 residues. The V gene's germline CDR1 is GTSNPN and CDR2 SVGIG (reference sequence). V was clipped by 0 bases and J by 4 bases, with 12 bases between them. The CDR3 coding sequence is TGTGCCTGGAGTGTAAGAGGAGCCATCTATGGCTACACCTTC. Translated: CAWSVRGAIYGYTF. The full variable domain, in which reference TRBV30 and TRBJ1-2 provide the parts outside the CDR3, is SQTIHQWPATLVQPVGSPLSLECTVEGTSNPNLYWYRQAAGRGLQLLFYSVGIGQISSEVPQNLSASRPQDRQFILSSKKLLLSDSGFYLCAWSVRGAIYGYTFGSGTRLTVV.

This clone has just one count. CDR3 nucleotide sequence: TGTGCCCTGGGACAGGGAAGCGGGGAGCTGTTTTTT. Protein product: CALGQGSGELFF. The V call is TRBV30, the J call TRBJ2-2; TRBD1 aligns across 9 bases. The J segment lost 7 bases and the V segment lost 8 bases, leaving 5 bases of the junction unmatched. The CDR3 spans 12 residues. Germline values: CDR1 GTSNPN, CDR2 SVGIG (reference sequence).

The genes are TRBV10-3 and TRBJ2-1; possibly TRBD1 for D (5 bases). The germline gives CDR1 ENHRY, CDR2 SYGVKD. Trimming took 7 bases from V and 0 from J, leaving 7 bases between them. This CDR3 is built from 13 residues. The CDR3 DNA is TGTGCCATCACTCAGGGCTCCTACAATGAGCAGTTCTTC. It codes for CAITQGSYNEQFF.

CDR3 amino acids: CASSQDSASGGEQYF. CDR3 bases: TGCGCCAGCAGCCAAGATTCCGCCAGCGGAGGCGAGCAGTACTTC. V is TRBV4-3 and J is TRBJ2-7, with D perhaps TRBD2 (5 bases). Germline V gene data show CDR1 as LGHNA and CDR2 as YSLEER. V lost 0 bases and J 6 bases, leaving 15 bases between the germline ends. The CDR3 has 15 residues.

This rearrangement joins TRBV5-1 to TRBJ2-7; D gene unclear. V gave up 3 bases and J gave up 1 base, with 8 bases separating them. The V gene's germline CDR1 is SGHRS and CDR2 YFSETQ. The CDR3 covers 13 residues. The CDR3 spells CASSSPGSYEQYF. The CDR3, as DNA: TGCGCCAGCAGCTCTCCGGGTTCCTACGAGCAGTACTTC.